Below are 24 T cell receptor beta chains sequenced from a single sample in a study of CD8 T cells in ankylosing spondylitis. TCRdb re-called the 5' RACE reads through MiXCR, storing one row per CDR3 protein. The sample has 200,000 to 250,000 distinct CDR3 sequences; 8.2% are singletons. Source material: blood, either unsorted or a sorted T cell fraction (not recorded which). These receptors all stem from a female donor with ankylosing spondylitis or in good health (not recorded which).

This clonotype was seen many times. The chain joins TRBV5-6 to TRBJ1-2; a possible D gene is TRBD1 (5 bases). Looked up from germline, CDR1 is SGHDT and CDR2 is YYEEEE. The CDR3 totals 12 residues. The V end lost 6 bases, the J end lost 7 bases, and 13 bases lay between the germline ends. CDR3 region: CASNRWGGGYTF. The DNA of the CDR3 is TGTGCCAGCAACCGGTGGGGCGGTGGCTACACCTTC.

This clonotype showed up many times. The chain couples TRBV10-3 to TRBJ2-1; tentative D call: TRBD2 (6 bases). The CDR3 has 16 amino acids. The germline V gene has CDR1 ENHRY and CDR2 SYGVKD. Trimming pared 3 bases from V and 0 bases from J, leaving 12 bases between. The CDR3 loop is CAISEKSGLSYNEQFF. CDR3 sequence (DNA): TGTGCCATCAGTGAAAAGAGCGGGCTCTCCTACAATGAGCAGTTCTTC.

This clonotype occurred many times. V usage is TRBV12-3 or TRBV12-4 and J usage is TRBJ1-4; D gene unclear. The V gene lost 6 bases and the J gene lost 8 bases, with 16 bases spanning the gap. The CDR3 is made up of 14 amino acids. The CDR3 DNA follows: TGTGCCAGCAGCCGGGTGGGGTTGGGGGAAAAACTGTTTTTT. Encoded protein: CASSRVGLGEKLFF.

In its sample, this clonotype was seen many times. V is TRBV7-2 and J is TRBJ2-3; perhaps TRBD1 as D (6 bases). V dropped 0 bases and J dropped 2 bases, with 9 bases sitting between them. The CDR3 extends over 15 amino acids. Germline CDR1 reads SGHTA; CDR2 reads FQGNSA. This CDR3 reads CASSLAGQITDTQYF. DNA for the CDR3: TGTGCCAGCAGCTTAGCCGGACAGATCACAGATACGCAGTATTTT.

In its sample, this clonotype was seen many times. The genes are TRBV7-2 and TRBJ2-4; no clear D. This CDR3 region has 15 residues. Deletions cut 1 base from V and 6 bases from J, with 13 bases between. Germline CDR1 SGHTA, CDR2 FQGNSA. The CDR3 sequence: CASSLGGVSGNIQYF. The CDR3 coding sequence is TGTGCCAGCAGCTTAGGCGGAGTTTCGGGAAACATTCAGTACTTC.

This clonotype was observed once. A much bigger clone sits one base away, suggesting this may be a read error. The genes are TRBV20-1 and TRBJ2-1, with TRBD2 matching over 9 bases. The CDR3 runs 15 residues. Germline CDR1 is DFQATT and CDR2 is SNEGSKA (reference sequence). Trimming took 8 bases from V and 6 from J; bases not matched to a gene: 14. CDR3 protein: CSTIHTSGYSNEQFF. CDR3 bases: TGCAGTACTATTCATACTAGCGGGTACTCCAATGAGCAGTTCTTC.

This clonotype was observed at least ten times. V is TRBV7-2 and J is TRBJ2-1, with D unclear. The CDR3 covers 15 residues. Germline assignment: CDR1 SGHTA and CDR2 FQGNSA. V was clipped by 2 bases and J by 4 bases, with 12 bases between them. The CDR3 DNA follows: TGTGCCAGCAGCTTACTGGGCAGTACTTACAATGAGCAGTTCTTC. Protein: CASSLLGSTYNEQFF.

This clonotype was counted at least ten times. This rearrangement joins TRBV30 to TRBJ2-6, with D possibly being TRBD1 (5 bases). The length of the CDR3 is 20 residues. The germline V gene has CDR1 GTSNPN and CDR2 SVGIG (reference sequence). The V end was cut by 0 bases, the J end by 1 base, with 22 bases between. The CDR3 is CAWSVRSPGRVRSGANVLTF. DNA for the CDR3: TGTGCCTGGAGTGTAAGGTCCCCGGGCAGGGTGCGGTCTGGGGCCAACGTCCTGACTTTC.

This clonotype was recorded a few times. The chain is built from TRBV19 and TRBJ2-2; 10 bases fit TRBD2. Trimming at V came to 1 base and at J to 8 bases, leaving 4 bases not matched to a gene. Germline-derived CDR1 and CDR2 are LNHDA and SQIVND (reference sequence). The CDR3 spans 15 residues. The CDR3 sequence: CASSIASGSAGELFF. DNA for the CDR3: TGTGCCAGTAGTATAGCTAGCGGGAGTGCTGGGGAGCTGTTTTTT.

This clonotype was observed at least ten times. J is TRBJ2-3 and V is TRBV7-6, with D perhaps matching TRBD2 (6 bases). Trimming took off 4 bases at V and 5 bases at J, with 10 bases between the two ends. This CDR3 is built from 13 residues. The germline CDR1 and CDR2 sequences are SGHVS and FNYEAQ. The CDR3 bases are TGTGCCAGCAGCTCCCGGGAGATAGATACGCAGTATTTT. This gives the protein CASSSREIDTQYF.

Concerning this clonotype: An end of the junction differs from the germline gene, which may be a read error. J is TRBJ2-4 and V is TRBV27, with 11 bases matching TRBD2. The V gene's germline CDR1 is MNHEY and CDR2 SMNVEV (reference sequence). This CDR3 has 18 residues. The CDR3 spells CTSSSAGTSGIAKNIQYF. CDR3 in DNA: TGTACCAGCAGTAGCGCCGGGACTAGCGGTATAGCCAAAAACATTCAGTACTTC.

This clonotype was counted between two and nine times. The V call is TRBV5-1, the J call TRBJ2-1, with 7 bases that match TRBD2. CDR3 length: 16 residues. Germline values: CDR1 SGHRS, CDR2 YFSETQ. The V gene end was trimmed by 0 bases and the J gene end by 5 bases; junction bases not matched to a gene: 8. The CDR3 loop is CASSLDGRGSNNEQFF. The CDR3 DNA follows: TGCGCCAGCAGCTTGGATGGGAGGGGCTCTAACAATGAGCAGTTCTTC.

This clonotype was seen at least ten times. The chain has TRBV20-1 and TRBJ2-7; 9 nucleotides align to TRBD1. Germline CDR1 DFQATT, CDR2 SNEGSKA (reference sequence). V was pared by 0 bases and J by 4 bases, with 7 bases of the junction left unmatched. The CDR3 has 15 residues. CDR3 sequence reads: CSARDRVTGGYEQYF. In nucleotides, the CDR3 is TGCAGTGCTAGAGATAGAGTGACAGGGGGTTACGAGCAGTACTTC.

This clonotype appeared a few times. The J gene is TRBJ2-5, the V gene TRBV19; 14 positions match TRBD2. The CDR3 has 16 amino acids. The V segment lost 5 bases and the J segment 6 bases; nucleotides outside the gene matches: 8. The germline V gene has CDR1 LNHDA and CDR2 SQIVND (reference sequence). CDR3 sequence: CASSSPGLAGAKTQYF. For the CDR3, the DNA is TGTGCCAGTAGTTCCCCGGGACTAGCGGGAGCAAAGACCCAGTACTTC.

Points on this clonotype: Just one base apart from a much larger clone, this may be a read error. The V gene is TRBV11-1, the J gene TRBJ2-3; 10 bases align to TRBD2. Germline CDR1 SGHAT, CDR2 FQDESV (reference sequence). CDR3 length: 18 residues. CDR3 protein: CAGSYPPGLASSTDTQYF. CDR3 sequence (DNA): TGTGCCGGCAGCTACCCGCCGGGACTAGCGTCTAGCACAGATACGCAGTATTTT.

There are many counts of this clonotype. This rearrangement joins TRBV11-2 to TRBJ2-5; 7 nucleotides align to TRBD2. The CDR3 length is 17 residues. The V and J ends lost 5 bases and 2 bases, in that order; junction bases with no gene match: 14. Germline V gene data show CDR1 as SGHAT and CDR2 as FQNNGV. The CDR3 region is CASSDWGGAGSQETQYF. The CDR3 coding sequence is TGTGCCAGCAGCGATTGGGGGGGAGCGGGGTCACAAGAGACCCAGTACTTC.

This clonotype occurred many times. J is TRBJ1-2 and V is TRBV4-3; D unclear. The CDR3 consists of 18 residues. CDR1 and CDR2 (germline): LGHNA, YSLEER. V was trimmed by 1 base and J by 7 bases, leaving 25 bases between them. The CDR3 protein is CASSQALRLWTGRGGYTF. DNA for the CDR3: TGCGCCAGCAGCCAAGCTTTAAGACTTTGGACCGGTCGTGGTGGCTACACCTTC.

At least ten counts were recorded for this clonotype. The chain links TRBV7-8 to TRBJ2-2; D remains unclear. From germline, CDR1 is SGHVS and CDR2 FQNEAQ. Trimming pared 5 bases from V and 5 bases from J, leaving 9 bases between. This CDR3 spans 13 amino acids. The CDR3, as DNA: TGTGCCAGCAGCCCCATTAGTACCGGGGAGCTGTTTTTT. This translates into CASSPISTGELFF.

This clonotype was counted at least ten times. CDR3 nucleotides: TGCAGCGTTGTAGGAGGGTACAAGGATCAGCCCCAGCATTTT. Residues: CSVVGGYKDQPQHF. The rearrangement joins TRBV29-1 to TRBJ1-5; D remains ambiguous. The germline V and J ends were trimmed by 4 bases and 5 bases, with 15 bases remaining between them. Germline CDR1 is SQVTM and CDR2 is ANQGSEA. There are 14 residues in the CDR3.

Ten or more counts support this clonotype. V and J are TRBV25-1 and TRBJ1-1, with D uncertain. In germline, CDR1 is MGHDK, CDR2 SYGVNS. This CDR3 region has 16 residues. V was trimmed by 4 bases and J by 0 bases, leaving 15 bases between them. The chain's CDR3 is CASSVRTVIMNTEAFF. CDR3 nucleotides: TGTGCCAGCAGTGTACGAACGGTCATCATGAACACTGAAGCTTTCTTT.

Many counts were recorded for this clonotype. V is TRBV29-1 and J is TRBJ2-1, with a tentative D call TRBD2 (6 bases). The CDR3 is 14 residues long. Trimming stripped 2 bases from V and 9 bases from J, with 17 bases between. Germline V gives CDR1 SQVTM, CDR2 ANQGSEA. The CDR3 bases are TGCAGCGTTGAAAGAAGGGTGGAGGGAGGTGAGCAGTTCTTC. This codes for CSVERRVEGGEQFF.

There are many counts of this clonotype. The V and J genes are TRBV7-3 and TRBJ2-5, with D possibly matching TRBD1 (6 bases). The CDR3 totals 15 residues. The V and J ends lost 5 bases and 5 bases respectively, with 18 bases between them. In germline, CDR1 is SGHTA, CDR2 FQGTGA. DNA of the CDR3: TGTGCCAGCAGCCGTGGACAGTCGAGAGGGGAGACCCAGTACTTC. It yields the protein CASSRGQSRGETQYF.

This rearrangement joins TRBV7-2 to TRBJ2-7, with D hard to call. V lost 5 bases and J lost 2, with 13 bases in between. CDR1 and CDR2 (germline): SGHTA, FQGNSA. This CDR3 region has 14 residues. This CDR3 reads CASSLLSTPYEQYF. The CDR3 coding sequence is TGTGCCAGCAGCCTCCTCAGCACCCCCTACGAGCAGTACTTC.

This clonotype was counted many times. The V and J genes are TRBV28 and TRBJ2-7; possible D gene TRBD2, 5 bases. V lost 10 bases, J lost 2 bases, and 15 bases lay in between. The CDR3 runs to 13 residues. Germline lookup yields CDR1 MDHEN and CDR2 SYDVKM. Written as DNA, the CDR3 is TGTGCCACTCGGTTCCTCGGGGCCTACGAGCAGTACTTC. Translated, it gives CATRFLGAYEQYF.